A single sample is the source of the 23 T cell receptor beta chains below, sequenced in a study of shared clonotypes between healthy human individuals. CD8 cells classed as naive were CD45RO-negative and positively selected for CCR7, excluding terminally differentiated effector memory CD45RA+ cells. The table came from immunoSEQ multiplex PCR; TCRdb's copy has only in-frame clones and leaves some out. The data contain some 2,100,000 clones, 90% to 95% of them singletons. The material sequenced was naive CD8+ T cells from PBMCs. These receptors came from a man between 18 and 29 years old in good health. Some clones in this sample may be carry-over from other donors' samples.

The CDR3 sequence: CAWSANMNEQFF. As DNA, the CDR3 is TGTGCCTGGAGTGCTAACATGAATGAGCAGTTCTTC. The rearrangement links TRBV30 to TRBJ2-1, with no clear D. The V gene's germline CDR1 is GTSNPN and CDR2 SVGIG (reference sequence). This CDR3 region has 12 residues. Trimming stripped 1 base from V and 7 bases from J, with 8 bases between.

The chain carries TRBV5-6 and TRBJ2-1; no definite D call. The CDR3 runs 15 residues. The ends were cut back, 4 bases at V and 4 bases at J, with 15 bases in the middle. Germline V gene data show CDR1 as SGHDT and CDR2 as YYEEEE. This CDR3 reads CASSRGDEEYNEQFF. The CDR3 DNA reads TGTGCCAGCAGCCGCGGCGATGAGGAGTACAATGAGCAGTTCTTC.

A note on this clone: This CDR3 is also generated by other DNA sequences in the sample. This chain joins TRBV28 and TRBJ1-1; 8 nucleotides match TRBD1. The V gene's germline CDR1 is MDHEN and CDR2 SYDVKM. The J segment lost 3 bases and the V segment lost 3 bases, leaving 6 bases of the junction unmatched. This CDR3 spans 15 amino acids. This CDR3 reads CASSFRAGGDTEAFF. CDR3 nucleotides: TGTGCCAGCAGTTTCAGGGCAGGGGGCGACACTGAAGCTTTCTTT.

The table lists this clone with a count of one. J is TRBJ2-1 and V is TRBV15; D remains unclear. This CDR3 contains 15 residues. Germline loops: CDR1 LNHNV, CDR2 YYDKDF (reference sequence). Between the trimmed V and J ends, which lost 0 bases and 2 bases, there was a span of 8 bases. The CDR3 loop is CATSRDRRTYNEQFF. CDR3 in DNA: TGTGCCACCAGCAGAGATCGGAGAACCTACAATGAGCAGTTCTTC.

The chain carries TRBV7-6 and TRBJ2-3; TRBD2 matches 8 bases. Germline V lookup: CDR1 SGHVS, CDR2 FNYEAQ. V trimming: 5 bases; J trimming: 0 bases; junction bases outside the gene matches: 13. The CDR3 is made up of 18 amino acids. The CDR3 reads CASSPPGGSGVSTDTQYF. The CDR3 nucleotides are TGTGCCAGCAGCCCACCGGGTGGTAGCGGGGTTAGCACAGATACGCAGTATTTT.

CDR3 residues: CASSPGEGWETQYF. The CDR3 bases are TGTGCCAGCAGCCCAGGGGAGGGATGGGAGACCCAGTACTTC. The V gene is TRBV11-2, the J gene TRBJ2-5; D is possibly TRBD2 (7 bases). V dropped 5 bases and J dropped 5 bases, with 15 bases sitting between them. Germline V CDR1 and CDR2: SGHAT, FQNNGV. This CDR3 comprises 14 residues.

V gene TRBV7-3 combines with J gene TRBJ1-1, with D perhaps TRBD1 (5 bases). CDR3 length equals 14 residues. Deletions cut 1 base from V and 1 base from J, with 7 bases between. Germline V gene lookup returns CDR1 SGHTA and CDR2 FQGTGA. CDR3 nucleotide sequence: TGTGCCAGCAGCTTAATTGGGGGGAACACTGAAGCTTTCTTT. It is translated as CASSLIGGNTEAFF.

This clone was recorded many times. The chain joins TRBV11-2 to TRBJ2-7; D perhaps matches TRBD1 (6 bases). Germline CDR1 and CDR2: SGHAT and FQNNGV. V was trimmed by 5 bases and J by 6 bases, leaving 20 bases between them. The length of the CDR3 is 15 residues. The CDR3: CASSARTVGYAEQYF. As DNA, the CDR3 is TGTGCCAGCAGCGCAAGGACAGTCGGGTATGCCGAGCAGTACTTC.

The chain recombines TRBV27 with TRBJ2-5; 14 positions match TRBD2. The germline V gene has CDR1 MNHEY and CDR2 SMNVEV (reference sequence). This CDR3 spans 15 amino acids. The V gene end was trimmed by 6 bases and the J gene end by 5 bases; junction bases not matched to a gene: 5. The CDR3 DNA is TGTGCCAGCAGCTTGGGACTAGCGGGAGCGGAGACCCAGTACTTC. Its translation: CASSLGLAGAETQYF.

The chain employs TRBV28 and TRBJ2-5; maybe TRBD1 (6 bases). Germline CDR1 is MDHEN and CDR2 is SYDVKM. The CDR3 contains 13 residues. Trimming left V 5 bases short and J 5 bases short, with 12 bases between. The CDR3 bases are TGTGCCAGCAGTCTACAGGGTTGGGAGACCCAGTACTTC. Its protein product is CASSLQGWETQYF. The full variable domain, its missing parts supplied by reference TRBV28 and TRBJ2-5, is DVKVTQSSRYLVKRTGEKVFLECVQDMDHENMFWYRQDPGLGLRLIYFSYDVKMKEKGDIPEGYSVSREKKERFSLILESASTNQTSMYLCASSLQGWETQYFGPGTRLLVL.

Comment on this clone: Distinct nucleotide sequences in the sample also encode this CDR3. The V gene is TRBV18, the J gene TRBJ1-1; tentative D call: TRBD1 (6 bases). The CDR3 has 15 residues. The V end lost 3 bases, the J end lost 2 bases, and 13 bases lay between the germline ends. The germline gives CDR1 KGHSH, CDR2 LQKENI. DNA for the CDR3: TGTGCCAGCTCACCGGATTGGGGGCGCAACACTGAAGCTTTCTTT. Translating gives CASSPDWGRNTEAFF. The full variable domain, with the rest looked up from reference TRBV18 and TRBJ1-1, is NAGVMQNPRHLVRRRGQEARLRCSPMKGHSHVYWYRQLPEEGLKFMVYLQKENIIDESGMPKERFSAEFPKEGPSILRIQQVVRGDSAAYFCASSPDWGRNTEAFFGQGTRLTVV.

In this sample, this clone turned up once. The rearrangement uses TRBV5-6 and TRBJ1-1, with D perhaps matching TRBD1 (5 bases). The CDR3 spans 13 residues. Deletions cut 2 bases from V and 6 bases from J, with 11 bases between. Germline V CDR1 and CDR2: SGHDT, YYEEEE. The DNA for the CDR3 is TGTGCCAGCAGCTTTACCCGCAGGGCTGAAGCTTTCTTT. Translated: CASSFTRRAEAFF.

The chain links TRBV7-9 to TRBJ2-3; D not certain. V lost 10 bases, J lost 0 bases, and 14 bases lay in between. This CDR3 has 14 amino acids. Germline values: CDR1 SEHNR, CDR2 FQNEAQ (reference sequence). CDR3 region: CATQPPFSTDTQYF. As DNA, the CDR3 is TGTGCCACCCAACCTCCTTTTAGCACAGATACGCAGTATTTT. The variable domain in full, completed from reference TRBV7-9 and TRBJ2-3, reads DTGVSQNPRHKITKRGQNVTFRCDPISEHNRLYWYRQTLGQGPEFLTYFQNEAQLEKSRLLSDRFSAERPKGSFSTLEIQRTEQGDSAMYLCATQPPFSTDTQYFGPGTRLTVL.

The CDR3 loop is CASSESRTGSRNEQYF. CDR3 DNA: TGCGCCAGCAGTGAGTCGAGGACAGGGAGCCGGAACGAGCAGTACTTC. This chain connects TRBV10-1 to TRBJ2-7; the match to TRBD1 covers 8 bases. This CDR3 comprises 16 residues. V lost 0 bases, J lost 5 bases, and 9 bases stayed unmatched. Germline-derived CDR1 and CDR2 are WNHNN and SYGVQD (reference sequence).

In nucleotides, the CDR3 is TGTGCCAGCAGCTGGGGGAAGTTGGGGAGCGCAGGTGAGCAGTTCTTC. It codes for CASSWGKLGSAGEQFF. This sequence joins TRBV5-4 and TRBJ2-1; D may match TRBD1 or TRBD2 (5 bases each). In germline, CDR1 is SGHNT, CDR2 YYREEE (reference sequence). CDR3 length: 16 amino acids. V lost 3 bases and J 9 bases, leaving 22 bases between the germline ends.

The chain uses TRBV4-1 and TRBJ2-1; TRBD2 agrees at 10 bases. The germline V gene encodes CDR1 MGHRA and CDR2 YSYEKL. CDR3 length: 19 amino acids. V lost 0 bases and J lost 3; bases outside the gene matches: 11. In DNA form, the CDR3 reads TGCGCCAGCAGCCAAGACCGCCGCTTTATAGCGGGAGGCTACAATGAGCAGTTCTTC. Protein sequence: CASSQDRRFIAGGYNEQFF.

J is TRBJ1-1 and V is TRBV13; D not certain. V lost 3 bases and J 0 bases, leaving 11 bases between the germline ends. Germline V gene sequence: CDR1 PRHDT, CDR2 FYEKMQ (reference sequence). The CDR3 consists of 15 residues. CDR3 sequence: CASSFGRMMNTEAFF. CDR3 sequence (DNA): TGTGCCAGCAGCTTCGGACGGATGATGAACACTGAAGCTTTCTTT.

The V call is TRBV29-1, the J call TRBJ2-7; 7 bases fit TRBD1. Trimming removed 7 bases from V and 0 bases from J; junction bases left unmatched: 9. Germline V gene lookup returns CDR1 SQVTM and CDR2 ANQGSEA. The CDR3 covers 14 residues. In DNA, the CDR3 is TGCAGCGCGACGGGACAGACCAGCTCCTACGAGCAGTACTTC. It encodes CSATGQTSSYEQYF.

Only one count was recorded for this clone. The V gene is TRBV23-1, the J gene TRBJ2-5; D possibly corresponds to TRBD1 (7 bases). TRBV23-1 qualifies as an ORF whose function is uncertain. This CDR3 is built from 15 residues. V was clipped by 1 base and J by 3 bases, with 12 bases between them. The CDR3 nucleotides are TGCGCCAGCAGTCAATGGCAGGGGGAGGAAGAGACCCAGTACTTC. Its translation is CASSQWQGEEETQYF.

With respect to this clone: This CDR3 is also generated by other DNA sequences in the sample. The chain is built from TRBV5-1 and TRBJ2-1; TRBD2 aligns across 9 bases. Per germline, CDR1 SGHRS and CDR2 YFSETQ. This CDR3 has 15 residues. V lost 4 bases and J lost 4; bases outside the gene matches: 6. CDR3 amino acids: CASSPTSGPYNEQFF. DNA for the CDR3: TGCGCCAGCAGCCCGACTAGCGGACCATACAATGAGCAGTTCTTC.

V usage is TRBV10-1 and J usage is TRBJ2-2; D gene uncertain. The CDR3 extends over 12 amino acids. The germline V gene has CDR1 WNHNN and CDR2 SYGVQD (reference sequence). V dropped 2 bases and J dropped 6 bases, with 4 bases sitting between them. CDR3 nucleotide sequence: TGCGCCAGCAGTGAGGCGCCCGGGGAGCTGTTTTTT. Residues: CASSEAPGELFF.

The chain joins TRBV15 to TRBJ2-7, with 11 bases aligning to TRBD2. The ends lost 5 bases at V and 7 bases at J; junction bases unmatched: 7. CDR3 length: 14 residues. Germline V CDR1 and CDR2: LNHNV, YYDKDF (reference sequence). Here the CDR3 DNA reads TGTGCCACCAGCCTTAGCGGGAGGGCGAGAGAGCAGTACTTC. Its protein product is CATSLSGRAREQYF.

The chain has TRBV4-1 and TRBJ2-3; 7 nucleotides align to TRBD1. Per the germline V gene, CDR1 is MGHRA and CDR2 is YSYEKL. The CDR3 extends over 17 amino acids. V lost 4 bases to trimming and J lost 2 bases; unmatched junction nucleotides: 12. CDR3 in amino acids: CASSLDRESGNTDTQYF. CDR3 nucleotide sequence: TGCGCCAGCAGCCTCGACAGGGAATCGGGCAACACAGATACGCAGTATTTT.